The T cell receptor beta chain described here comes from a study of T cell changes during pregnancy in multiple sclerosis. CDR3 length: 13 amino acids. From germline, CDR1 is SGHKS and CDR2 YYEKEE (reference sequence). V shed 5 bases, J shed 7 bases, and the junction held 8 bases outside the gene matches. Clones were read by immunoSEQ multiplex PCR, and TCRdb kept only the in-frame ones, dropping some. There are almost 50,000 clones in the sample; around 93% occur only once, and 10% to 13% lies in the top ten. Sequenced here: CD8+ T cells from peripheral blood mononuclear cells, sampled after pregnancy. This clonotype was sampled from a female donor with multiple sclerosis, enrolled in a pregnancy study. The gene calls are TRBV5-5 and TRBJ1-2; 7 bases fit TRBD1. CDR3 DNA sequence: TGTGCCAGCAGGCCAACAGGGGAAGGTGGCTACACCTTC. This translates into CASRPTGEGGYTF. Full variable domain (remainder filled in from reference TRBV5-5 and TRBJ1-2): DAGVTQSPTHLIKTRGQQVTLRCSPISGHKSVSWYQQVLGQGPQFIFQYYEKEERGRGNFPDRFSARQFPNYSSELNVNALLLGDSALYLCASRPTGEGGYTFGSGTRLTVV.